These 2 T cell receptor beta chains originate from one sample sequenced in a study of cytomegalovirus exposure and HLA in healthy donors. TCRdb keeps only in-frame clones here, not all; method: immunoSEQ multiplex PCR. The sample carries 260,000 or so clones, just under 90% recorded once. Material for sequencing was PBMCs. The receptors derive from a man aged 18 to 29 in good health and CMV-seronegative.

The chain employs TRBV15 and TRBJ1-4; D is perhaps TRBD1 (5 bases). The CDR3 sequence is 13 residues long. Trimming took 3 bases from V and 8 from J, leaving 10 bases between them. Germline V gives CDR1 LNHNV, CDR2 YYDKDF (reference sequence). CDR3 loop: CATSSLKGEKLFF. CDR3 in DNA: TGTGCCACCAGCAGCCTAAAGGGGGAAAAACTGTTTTTT.

The CDR3 protein is CASSLYYADTQYF. For the CDR3, the DNA is TGTGCCAGCAGCTTATACTATGCAGATACGCAGTATTTT. V gene TRBV7-6 combines with J gene TRBJ2-3; the D is unclear. Between the trimmed V and J ends, which lost 2 bases and 4 bases, there was a span of 7 bases. Germline V lookup: CDR1 SGHVS, CDR2 FNYEAQ. This CDR3 is built from 13 residues.